These T cell receptor beta chains were read from a single sample in a study of blood T cells in healthy people across ages. Via MiXCR, TCRdb re-called the 5' RACE reads, giving one row per CDR3 protein. The table records around 940,000 distinct CDR3 sequences, around 54% of them present only once. The sequenced sample was blood. These receptors originate from a woman in her fifties or sixties in good health. Each CDR3 is given with its conserved first and last residue. The order of the fields is clone size, D gene, V gene, J gene, CDR3 DNA, CDR3 protein. A D gene is named only where the DNA matches it firmly. A row's size may be missing; if present it is once, few, many or a size class.

clone_size: .; d_call: .; v_call: TRBV20-1; j_call: TRBJ1-2; cdr3_nt: TGCAGTGCCCCAACTTCCGAGATGAGGGGCGGCTACACCTTC; cdr3_aa: CSAPTSEMRGGYTF
clone_size: .; d_call: .; v_call: TRBV30; j_call: TRBJ2-7; cdr3_nt: TGTGCCTGGAGTTTCGCGGGGTCCTACGAGCAGTACTTC; cdr3_aa: CAWSFAGSYEQYF
clone_size: few; d_call: TRBD1; v_call: TRBV12-3/TRBV12-4; j_call: TRBJ2-5; cdr3_nt: TGTGCCAGCAGTTTATGGGGTCAGGGGGACGAGACCCAGTACTTC; cdr3_aa: CASSLWGQGDETQYF
clone_size: once; d_call: .; v_call: TRBV29-1; j_call: TRBJ2-1; cdr3_nt: TGCAGCGTAATACAATGTGAGCAGTTCTTC; cdr3_aa: CSVIQCEQFF
clone_size: .; d_call: TRBD2; v_call: TRBV11-2; j_call: TRBJ2-1; cdr3_nt: TGTGCCAGCAGCCCCGGGACTAGCGCGAGAAATGAGCAGTTCTTC; cdr3_aa: CASSPGTSARNEQFF
clone_size: few; d_call: .; v_call: TRBV24-1; j_call: TRBJ2-5; cdr3_nt: TGTGCCACCAGTGACGCAGGGACCCAGTACTTC; cdr3_aa: CATSDAGTQYF
clone_size: .; d_call: .; v_call: TRBV24-1; j_call: TRBJ2-3; cdr3_nt: TGTGCCACCAGTGATCCAGGGGAGGGCCCGACAGATACGCAGTATTTT; cdr3_aa: CATSDPGEGPTDTQYF
clone_size: .; d_call: .; v_call: TRBV15; j_call: TRBJ1-2; cdr3_nt: TGTGCCACCAGCAGCCCACCTTTGCGTGGCTACACCTTC; cdr3_aa: CATSSPPLRGYTF
clone_size: few; d_call: .; v_call: TRBV5-1; j_call: TRBJ2-7; cdr3_nt: TGCGCCAGCAGCTCACAGGCCTCCAGCTCCTACGAGCAGTACTTC; cdr3_aa: CASSSQASSSYEQYF
clone_size: few; d_call: .; v_call: TRBV5-1; j_call: TRBJ2-5; cdr3_nt: TGCGCCAGCAGCTTCACACCCAGAGAGACCCAGTACTTC; cdr3_aa: CASSFTPRETQYF
clone_size: few; d_call: TRBD1; v_call: TRBV29-1; j_call: TRBJ2-1; cdr3_nt: TGCAGCGTTGGCGGAAGGGGGCCCAATGAGCAGTTCTTC; cdr3_aa: CSVGGRGPNEQFF
clone_size: .; d_call: .; v_call: TRBV25-1; j_call: TRBJ2-4; cdr3_nt: TGTGCCAGCATGGGCCACGGGGGCAAACAGTACTTC; cdr3_aa: CASMGHGGKQYF
clone_size: .; d_call: .; v_call: TRBV5-1; j_call: TRBJ2-5; cdr3_nt: TGCGCCAGCAGCTTGGGAGGGGCCCTTACCGGGGAGACCCAGTACTTC; cdr3_aa: CASSLGGALTGETQYF
clone_size: .; d_call: TRBD2; v_call: TRBV20-1; j_call: TRBJ2-7; cdr3_nt: TGCAGTGCCCAGACTAGCGGGCCCTACGAGCAGTACTTC; cdr3_aa: CSAQTSGPYEQYF
clone_size: .; d_call: TRBD1; v_call: TRBV9; j_call: TRBJ2-5; cdr3_nt: TGTGCCAGCAGCGTAGGTATCGGACAGGACCCCCAAGAGACCCAGTACTTC; cdr3_aa: CASSVGIGQDPQETQYF
clone_size: few; d_call: .; v_call: TRBV7-2; j_call: TRBJ2-7; cdr3_nt: TGTGCCAGCACCGAGGGGACGGGTCCCTACGAGCAGTACTTC; cdr3_aa: CASTEGTGPYEQYF
clone_size: .; d_call: .; v_call: TRBV7-9; j_call: TRBJ2-1; cdr3_nt: TGTGCCAGCAACCAAAGACAGGTGCAATCGAACAATGAGCAGTTCTTC; cdr3_aa: CASNQRQVQSNNEQFF